This T cell receptor (beta chain) was obtained from a study of T cell repertoires in ileal Crohn's disease. Whole-study results and caveats: Compared with non-smokers, active smokers at surgery showed more clonal expansions. High-frequency clones were more common in sorted CD8 than CD4 cells.

Assay used: immunoSEQ multiplex PCR; TCRdb lists only in-frame clones, some missing. The sample consists of about 8,400 clones, 65% to 85% of them appearing once. This clone was picked up one time. No antigen is known for it. After removal of 2 bases from V and 7 bases from J, the junction contained 7 bases not matched to a gene. The CDR3 spans 15 residues. The germline CDR1 and CDR2 sequences are SGHNT and YENEEA. This TCR derives from an adult with Crohn's disease. The specimen was ileal tissue. This chain joins TRBV11-3 and TRBJ2-2, with TRBD1 identical over 7 bases. The CDR3 spells CASSLLGQAGGELFF. The DNA of the CDR3 is TGTGCCAGCAGCTTACTCGGACAGGCTGGCGGGGAGCTGTTTTTT. The whole variable domain, filled in from reference TRBV11-3 and TRBJ2-2, reads EAGVVQSPRYKIIEKKQPVAFWCNPISGHNTLYWYLQNLGQGPELLIRYENEEAVDDSQLPKDRFSAERLKGVDSTLKIQPAELGDSAVYLCASSLLGQAGGELFFGEGSRLTVL.